A selection of T cell receptor beta chains follows, all from one sample in a study of identical twins. TCRdb used MiXCR to reprocess the 5' RACE reads, holding one entry per CDR3 protein. The data hold hundreds of thousands of distinct CDR3 sequences, with 5.5% to 6.5% observed a single time. Sequenced material: naive T cells sorted from blood. These receptors were obtained from a young man in good health. Both conserved end residues are trimmed from each CDR3.

v_call cdr3_aa
TRBV2 ASRANFVIYTGELF
TRBV21-1 ASSKEGRQARLRDNQPQH
TRBV28 ASYDPPGGNTGELF
TRBV11-2 ASSSPGASGNTIY
TRBV5-6 ASTSGHEQF
TRBV4-3 ASSQQAGGQETQY
TRBV12-3/TRBV12-4 ASSSGTIYGYT
TRBV18 ASSPRTSGSHEQY
TRBV5-1 ASSLGLAGGVMETQY
TRBV3-1 ASSQWTGETDTQY
TRBV9 ASSTDNRGDIQY
TRBV20-1 SASWGQETQY
TRBV4-3 ASSQDLGKNIQY
TRBV11-2 ASSGQTNTGELF
TRBV19 ASSTRLVTDTQY
TRBV20-1 SARRGGPDTQY
TRBV27 ASSLSRWSAVQETQY
TRBV28 ASSFPGNQPQH
TRBV6-1 ASSEVAAGGWNEQF
TRBV10-3 AISEMGGNTEAF
TRBV5-1 ASSLALTSEQY
TRBV28 ASRGGLAAYEQY
TRBV13 ASSSGLMGYT
TRBV12-3/TRBV12-4 ASSFEAGAEQF
TRBV20-1 SARAVPSGANVLT
TRBV12-3/TRBV12-4 ASTREGSSYEQY
TRBV25-1 ASSAAGRGELF
TRBV30 AWSLRAGHEKLF
TRBV4-3 ASSQGRSSNQPQH
TRBV27 ASSLGTVSTDTQY
TRBV20-1 SARAPSGIDEQY
TRBV12-3/TRBV12-4 ASTEREGPYNEQF
TRBV5-1 ASSPRDRGVQF
TRBV20-1 SADVSGTSPGSINEQF
TRBV12-3/TRBV12-4 ASSPTGGRAGGEQY
TRBV20-1 SANMGALDT
TRBV27 ASSLSKTGNEQF
TRBV29-1 SHRGRNTEAF
TRBV6-4 ASSESTSGRVVGTDTQY
TRBV12-3/TRBV12-4 ASRTTGGLSGANVLT
TRBV25-1 ASSEVAGFSYNEQF
TRBV28 ASSPTGIAKNIQY
TRBV24-1 ATSAMRGERSFAGELF
TRBV15 ATSRELPGPTGELF
TRBV7-2 ASSFGGVYGYT
TRBV5-1 ASRRTPNTEAF
TRBV18 ASSARDDPSGANVLT
TRBV5-5 ASSRFRADTQY
TRBV12-3/TRBV12-4 ASSSSPYT
TRBV24-1 ATSMGGTEAF
TRBV3-1 ASSQAGGYTGELF
TRBV4-3 ASSQGQGPTDTQY
TRBV4-3 ASSQASGSGVGYEQY
TRBV4-1 ASSQAGARNQPQH
TRBV15 ATSRGGQGSVYGYT
TRBV18 ASSTPREGYEKLF
TRBV10-3 AISPSGRGHNEQF
TRBV5-5 ASRGGLAGTEAF
TRBV12-3/TRBV12-4 ASSLLTGDNEQF
TRBV29-1 SDGTGVNGYT